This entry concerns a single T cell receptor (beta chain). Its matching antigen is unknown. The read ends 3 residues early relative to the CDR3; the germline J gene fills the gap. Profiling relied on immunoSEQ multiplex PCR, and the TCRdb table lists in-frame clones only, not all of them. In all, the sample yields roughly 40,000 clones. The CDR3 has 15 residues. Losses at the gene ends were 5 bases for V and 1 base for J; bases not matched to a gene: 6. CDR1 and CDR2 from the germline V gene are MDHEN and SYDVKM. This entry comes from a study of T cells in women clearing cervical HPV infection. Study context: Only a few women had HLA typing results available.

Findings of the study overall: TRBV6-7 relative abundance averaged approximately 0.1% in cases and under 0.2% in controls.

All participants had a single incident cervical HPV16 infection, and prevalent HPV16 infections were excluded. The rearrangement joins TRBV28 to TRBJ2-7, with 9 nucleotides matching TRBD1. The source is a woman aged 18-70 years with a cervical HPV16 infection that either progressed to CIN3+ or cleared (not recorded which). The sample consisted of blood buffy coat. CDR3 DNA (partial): TGTGCCAGCAGTAGACCGACAGGGGGGTCCTACGAG. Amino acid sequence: CASSRPTGGSYE. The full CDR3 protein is CASSRPTGGSYEQYF.